Sequencing of this T cell receptor beta chain was carried out in a study of blood T cells in healthy people across ages. In the study overall: About one barcoded beta molecule per two T cells was the capture yield of template switching.

The second PCR ran about 7 to 12 cycles with a sample-barcoded 5' primer and J-beta primers. A template-switch adaptor containing 12 random nucleotides labeled each cDNA molecule. The study obtained at least 2.5 million CDR3-containing paired-end reads from every sample. MiXCR was run by TCRdb on the 5' RACE reads, yielding one entry per CDR3 protein. There are about 830,000 distinct CDR3 sequences in the sample; about 62% occur only once, and about 20% lies in the top ten. CDR3 length: 14 amino acids. From germline, CDR1 is SGHTA and CDR2 FQGNSA. V shed 6 bases and J 3 bases; nucleotides not matched to a gene: 8.

The J gene is TRBJ2-7, the V gene TRBV7-2, with TRBD2 identical over 7 bases. This clonotype was sampled from a man aged 25-40 years in good health. Sequencing was carried out using blood. CDR3 sequence: CASSPREGGYEQYF. The CDR3 DNA reads TGTGCCAGCAGTCCCAGGGAGGGTGGCTACGAGCAGTACTTC.